This section outlines one T cell receptor beta chain sequence together with its context. Antigen: not known. This sample was included in a study of CD8 T cells in cerebrospinal fluid in Alzheimer's disease. Study observations and caveats: The largest CSF clone was proportionally bigger in mild cognitive impairment or Alzheimer's disease than controls. Expanded clones of at least 3% were commoner in Alzheimer's patients than healthy subjects.

CDR1 SGDLS and CDR2 YYNGEE come from the germline V gene. The CDR3 has 15 amino acids. TCRdb reprocessed the 10x single-cell sequencing reads and reports one entry per CDR3 protein, with no DNA. The listing records 1,700 or so distinct CDR3 sequences. The gene calls are TRBV9 and TRBJ2-7; with no DNA, the TCRdb D assignment of TRBD2 cannot be verified. The clonotype was recovered from a human donor with mild cognitive impairment. Input material: cerebrospinal fluid. CDR3: CASSHSGLQPDEQYF.